What follows are 8 T cell receptor beta chains derived from one specimen sequenced in a study of tumor-infiltrating lymphocytes in primary liver carcinoma. Starting from roughly 0.5 ug of total RNA, TCR beta cDNA was produced with a primer in the constant region. Slightly modified ARM-PCR, run as three nested multiplex PCR rounds, produced the TCR beta libraries. Running about 11 cycles apiece, the first two PCR rounds relied on TRBV1-TRBV30 forward primers together with a C-beta reverse primer. MiXCR, applied by TCRdb to the multiplex PCR reads, yields one record per CDR3 protein. The sample lists some 43,000 distinct CDR3 sequences; about three quarters were seen once. Scientists recovered RNA and DNA together from around 20-30 mg of unsorted bulk tissue. The sequenced material came from liver tumor tissue from sampling region 5. The sample's subset: tumor region T5, tumor centre. All receptors come from a man in his forties with primary liver carcinoma and hepatitis B virus infection.

Comment on this clonotype: One end of the junction fails to match germline, which may point to a read error. The rearrangement uses TRBV11-1 and TRBJ2-7, with 8 bases aligning to TRBD1. Germline CDR1 is SGHAT and CDR2 is FQDESV (reference sequence). The CDR3 has 13 residues. This CDR3 is CANSLGTGNGQYF. The CDR3, as DNA: TGTGCCAACAGCTTAGGGACAGGTAACGGGCAGTACTTC.

Regarding this clonotype: In this CDR3 the conserved last residue, phenylalanine or tryptophan, is missing, so a read error is likely. The chain joins TRBV11-2 to TRBJ2-7; D gene ambiguous. The CDR3 extends over 14 amino acids. CDR1 and CDR2 (germline): SGHAT, FQNNGV. In DNA form, the CDR3 reads TGTGCCAGGAGCTTAACCGACGGAGCATACGAGCAGTACTAC. Translated: CARSLTDGAYEQYY.

Comment on this clonotype: A junction end diverges from the germline sequence, so it may reflect a read error. The V gene is TRBV20-1, the J gene TRBJ1-1; TRBD1 is a possible D gene (5 bases). Looked up from germline, CDR1 is DFQATT and CDR2 is SNEGSKA (reference sequence). The CDR3 sequence is 14 residues long. The CDR3 spells CSARVEGMKTEAFF. In nucleotides, the CDR3 is TGCAGTGCTAGAGTGGAGGGGATGAAAACTGAAGCTTTCTTT.

To note about this clonotype: Sequence at one end of the junction differs from germline and may be a read error. V usage is TRBV7-9 and J usage is TRBJ2-3; TRBD1 or TRBD2 may be the D gene (5 bases each). Germline CDR1 reads SEHNR; CDR2 reads FQNEAQ (reference sequence). The CDR3 is 18 amino acids. CDR3 amino acids: CASNLKRQGLPSTDMQYF. CDR3 in DNA: TGTGCCAGCAACTTAAAACGGCAGGGTCTCCCTAGCACAGATATGCAGTATTTT.

About this clonotype itself: The final CDR3 position lacks the conserved phenylalanine or tryptophan, pointing to a likely read error. The DNA is omitted, as the CDR3 cannot be located on it reliably, and the CDR3 follows TCRdb's listing. The rearrangement joins TRBV7-9 to TRBJ1-2; the DNA was not used to check the table's D call, TRBD1. Germline CDR1 reads SEHNR; CDR2 reads FQNEAQ (reference sequence). The CDR3 spans 17 residues, counting both ends. CDR3 sequence: CASSLLQGTILRSGYTS.

Worth noting for this clonotype: The junction departs from germline at one end; a sequencing error may be responsible. The chain recombines TRBV6-5 with TRBJ2-6; a weak D match, TRBD1 (5 bases). Germline CDR1 reads MNHEY; CDR2 reads SVGAGI. The CDR3 has 15 amino acids. CDR3 nucleotide sequence: TGTGCCAGCAGTTACGTAGGGGCTGGGGCCAACATCCTGACTTTC. Translating it yields CASSYVGAGANILTF.

At least ten counts were recorded for this clonotype. The chain employs TRBV7-9 and TRBJ1-2; a weak D match, TRBD1 (6 bases). The CDR3 has 14 amino acids. CDR1 and CDR2 from the germline V gene are SEHNR and FQNEAQ (reference sequence). V lost 5 bases, J lost 10 bases, and 20 bases lay in between. CDR3: CASSPQGKSLDYTF. CDR3 DNA sequence: TGTGCCAGCAGCCCACAGGGTAAATCCTTAGACTACACCTTC.

The table lists this clonotype with a few counts. One junction end disagrees with the germline gene, perhaps due to a read error. DNA of the CDR3: TGTGCCCGGAGCCCGAGGGGTTGGGGGCAGTTCTTC. This codes for CARSPRGWGQFF. The rearrangement joins TRBV30 to TRBJ2-1; D may correspond to TRBD1 or TRBD2 (5 bases each). In germline, CDR1 is GTSNPN, CDR2 SVGIG (reference sequence). The CDR3 consists of 12 residues.